This T cell receptor (beta chain) was sequenced for a study of regulatory dendritic cells for organ transplantation. Background on the study: Regulatory dendritic cells came from monocytes given vitamin D3 and IL-10. Findings of the study overall: Memory T cells were less diverse than naive, with memory CD8+ most oligoclonal. Considerable individual heterogeneity was seen in alloreactive memory CD8+ T cells.

Sorted subsets were CFSE-labeled and cultured less than six days with allogeneic dendritic cells. TCRdb's copy holds only in-frame clones and misses some; the assay was immunoSEQ multiplex PCR. The sample yields 9,500 to 12,000 clones, just under 90% seen once. Points on this clone: Its antigen is not identified.

Germline V gives CDR1 MNHEY, CDR2 SMNVEV (reference sequence). The CDR3 runs to 13 residues. Trimming removed 5 bases at V and 4 bases at J, with 9 bases between. The V and J genes are TRBV27 and TRBJ1-5; D is uncertain. The clonotype originates from a human donor in good health. The source material was naive CD8+ T cells from blood cultured with dendritic cells. The subset denotes: CD45RA+ naive T cells. As DNA, the CDR3 is TGTGCCAGCAGTCTTCGACCAAATCAGCCCCAGCATTTT. Protein sequence: CASSLRPNQPQHF.